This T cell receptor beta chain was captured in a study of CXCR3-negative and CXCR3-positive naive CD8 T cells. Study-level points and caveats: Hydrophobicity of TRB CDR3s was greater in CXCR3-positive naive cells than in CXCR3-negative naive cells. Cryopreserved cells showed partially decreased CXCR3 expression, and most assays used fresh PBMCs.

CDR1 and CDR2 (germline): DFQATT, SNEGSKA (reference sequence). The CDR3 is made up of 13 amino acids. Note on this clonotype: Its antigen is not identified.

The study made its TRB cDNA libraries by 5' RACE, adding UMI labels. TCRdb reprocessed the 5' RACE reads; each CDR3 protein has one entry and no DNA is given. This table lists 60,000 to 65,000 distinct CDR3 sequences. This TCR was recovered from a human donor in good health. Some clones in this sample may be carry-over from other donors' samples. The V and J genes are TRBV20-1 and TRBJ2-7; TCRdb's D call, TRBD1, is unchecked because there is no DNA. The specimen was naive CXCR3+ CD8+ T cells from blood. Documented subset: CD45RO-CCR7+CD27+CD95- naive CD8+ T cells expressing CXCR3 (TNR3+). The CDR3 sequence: CSAREGPLYEQYF.